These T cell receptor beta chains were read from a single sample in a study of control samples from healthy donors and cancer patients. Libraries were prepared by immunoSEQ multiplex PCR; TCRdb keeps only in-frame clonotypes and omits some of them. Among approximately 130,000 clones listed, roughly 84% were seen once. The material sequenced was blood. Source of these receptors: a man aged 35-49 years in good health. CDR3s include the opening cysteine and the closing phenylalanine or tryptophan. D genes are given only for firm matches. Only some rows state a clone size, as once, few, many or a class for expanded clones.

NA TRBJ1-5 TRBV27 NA TGTGCCAGCGCCCCCTTGGGAGGCAATCAGCCCCAGCATTTT CASAPLGGNQPQHF
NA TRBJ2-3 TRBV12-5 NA TGTGCTAGTGGTCTCCAACTCGGGACAGATACGCAGTATTTT CASGLQLGTDTQYF
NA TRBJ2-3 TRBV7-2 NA TGTGCCAGCAGCTCCAGTTCAGATACGCAGTATTTT CASSSSSDTQYF
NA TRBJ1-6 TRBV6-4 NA TGTGCCAGCAGTGGTTCTCAGGCTAATTCACCCCTCCACTTT CASSGSQANSPLHF
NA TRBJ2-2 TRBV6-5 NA TGTGCCAGCAGTTACAGGGGGAACGGGGAGCTGTTTTTT CASSYRGNGELFF
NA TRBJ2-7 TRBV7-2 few TGTGCCAGCAGCCCGGCAGGGAGGTACGAGCAGTACTTC CASSPAGRYEQYF
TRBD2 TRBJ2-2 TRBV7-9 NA TGTGCCAGCAGCTTAGGACTAGCGGGGAGCACCGGGGAGCTGTTTTTT CASSLGLAGSTGELFF
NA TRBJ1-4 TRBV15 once TGTGCCACCGCCGATGGGGTTGGGGCAAATGAAAAACTGTTTTTT CATADGVGANEKLFF
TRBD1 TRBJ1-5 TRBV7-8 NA TGTGCCAGCAGCTCCTACAGGGGAATTGGCAATCAGCCCCAGCATTTT CASSSYRGIGNQPQHF
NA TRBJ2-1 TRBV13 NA TGTGCCAGCAGCCCCCGAGACAATGAGCAGTTCTTC CASSPRDNEQFF
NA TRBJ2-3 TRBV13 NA TGTGCCAGCAGCTTAGTTACGGGGGCGCCAGATACGCAGTATTTT CASSLVTGAPDTQYF
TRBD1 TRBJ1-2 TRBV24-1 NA TGTGCCACCAGTGCCACAGGGGAACACTATGGCTACACCTTC CATSATGEHYGYTF
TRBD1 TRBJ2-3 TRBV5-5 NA TGTGCCAGCAGCCAACAGGGGGGAGATACGCAGTATTTT CASSQQGGDTQYF
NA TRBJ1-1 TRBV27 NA TGTGCCAGCAGAGTAAACACTGAAGCTTTCTTT CASRVNTEAFF
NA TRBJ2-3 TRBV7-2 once TGTGCCAGCAGCTTACGGGGAACGACAGATACGCAGTATTTT CASSLRGTTDTQYF
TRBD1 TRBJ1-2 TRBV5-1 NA TGCGCCAGCAGCTCGACAGGGCTCTATGGCTACACCTTC CASSSTGLYGYTF
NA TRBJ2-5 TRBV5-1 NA TGCGCCAGCAGCTTGGAAGGGGCCCCGGGGGAGACCCAGTACTTC CASSLEGAPGETQYF
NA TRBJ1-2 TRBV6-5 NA TGTGCCAGCAGTACCTCGGGACACCCCGACTATGGCTACACCTTC CASSTSGHPDYGYTF
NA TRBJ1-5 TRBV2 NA TGTGCCAGCAGTGCCCGAGATCGGGGGGGAAACCAGCCCCAGCATTTT CASSARDRGGNQPQHF
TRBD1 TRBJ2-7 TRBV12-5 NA TGTGCTAGTGGTTTGACGCGACAGGGTTCCTACGAGCAGTACTTC CASGLTRQGSYEQYF
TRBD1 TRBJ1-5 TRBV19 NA TGTGCCAGTAGTCCCGACAGGGGTGAGCTCAATCAGCCCCAGCATTTT CASSPDRGELNQPQHF
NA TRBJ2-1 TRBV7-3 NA TGTGCCAGCAGCTTAAGACCGACCTCCTACAATGAGCAGTTCTTC CASSLRPTSYNEQFF
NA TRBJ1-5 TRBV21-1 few TGTGCCAGCAGCAAACTGGGACAGGGGGCCCATCATAGCAATCAGCCCCAGCATTTT CASSKLGQGAHHSNQPQHF
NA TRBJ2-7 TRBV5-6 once TGTGCCAGCAGTCATGAAACCTACGAGCAGTACTTC CASSHETYEQYF
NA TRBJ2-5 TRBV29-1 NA TGCAGCGTTGAAGAAAATGGGGCAGGGGAGACCCAGTACTTC CSVEENGAGETQYF
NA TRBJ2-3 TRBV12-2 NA TGTGCAAGTCGCTTAGCCTTTTGGGAGACGCAGTATTTT CASRLAFWETQYF
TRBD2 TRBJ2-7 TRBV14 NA TGTGCCAGCAGCCAAGATGCGGACGGGAGGTTGGAGCAGTACTTC CASSQDADGRLEQYF
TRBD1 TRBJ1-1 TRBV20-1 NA TGCAGTGCTAGTCAGGGGGAGACTGAAGCTTTCTTT CSASQGETEAFF
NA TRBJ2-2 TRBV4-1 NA TGCGCCAGCAGCCCCCCTGCCGGGGAGCTGTTTTTT CASSPPAGELFF
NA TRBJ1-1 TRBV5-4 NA TGTGCCAGCAGCACAATGGGTGTGAACACTGAAGCTTTCTTT CASSTMGVNTEAFF
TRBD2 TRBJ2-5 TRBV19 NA TGTGCCAGTAGTTTTCAAGCGGGGGGAGAGACCCAGTACTTC CASSFQAGGETQYF
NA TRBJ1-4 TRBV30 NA TGTGCCTGGAGCCCGGGGGAAAAACTGTTTTTT CAWSPGEKLFF
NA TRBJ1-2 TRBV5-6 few TGTGCCAGCAGCTTGGACGGGCGAACCACCGGCTATGGCTACACCTTC CASSLDGRTTGYGYTF